A selection of T cell receptor beta chains follows, all from one sample in a study of blood T cell repertoires in COVID-19. Libraries were prepared by immunoSEQ multiplex PCR; TCRdb keeps only in-frame clonotypes and omits some of them. The sample includes nearly 110,000 clones, roughly 80% seen only once; the top ten take more than 13%. Sequencing used peripheral blood. The receptors shown here come from an older woman with acute or convalescent COVID-19. The CDR3 runs from the conserved cysteine through the conserved F or W. A D gene is named only where the DNA matches it firmly. A clone size is listed for some rows: how often the clone was seen (once, few, many), or a class if it is expanded.

TRBV7-9	TRBJ2-5	TRBD2	-	CASSPWTSGASQETQYF	TGTGCCAGCAGCCCTTGGACTAGCGGAGCCTCTCAAGAGACCCAGTACTTC
TRBV28	TRBJ1-5	-	-	CASSPQGQPQHF	TGTGCCAGCAGCCCCCAGGGACAGCCCCAGCATTTT
TRBV7-5	TRBJ1-3	-	-	CARSLGGEGNTIYF	TGTGCCAGAAGCTTAGGAGGCGAGGGAAACACCATATATTTT
TRBV5-6	TRBJ1-5	-	-	CASSLGGGGHQPQHF	TGTGCCAGCAGCTTGGGCGGGGGTGGACACCAGCCCCAGCATTTT
TRBV7-8	TRBJ2-5	-	-	CASSENTGEETQYF	TGTGCCAGCAGCGAGAATACGGGGGAAGAGACCCAGTACTTC
TRBV28	TRBJ2-7	TRBD2	-	CASITSGRDYEQYF	TGTGCCAGCATTACTAGCGGGAGAGACTACGAGCAGTACTTC
TRBV7-9	TRBJ1-5	-	-	CASSLGRGSQPQHF	TGTGCCAGCAGCTTAGGGCGGGGGAGTCAGCCCCAGCATTTT
TRBV5-4	TRBJ1-1	TRBD1	-	CASSHAKQGQGTEAFF	TGTGCCAGCAGCCACGCAAAACAGGGGCAGGGGACTGAAGCTTTCTTT
TRBV11-2	TRBJ1-1	-	-	CASRAAQGYDTEAFF	TGTGCCAGCAGGGCCGCTCAGGGGTATGACACTGAAGCTTTCTTT
TRBV21-1	TRBJ2-7	-	few	CASSNFVPYEQYF	TGTGCCAGCAGCAACTTCGTTCCCTACGAGCAGTACTTC
TRBV6-5	TRBJ2-2	-	-	CASRNQGTGELFF	TGTGCCAGCAGGAACCAGGGAACCGGGGAGCTGTTTTTT
TRBV7-6	TRBJ1-2	TRBD1	-	CASRPEDRENYGYTF	TGTGCCAGCAGACCTGAGGACAGGGAAAACTATGGCTACACCTTC
TRBV18	TRBJ2-2	TRBD1	-	CASSKEQGQTGELFF	TGTGCCAGCTCGAAAGAACAGGGGCAGACCGGGGAGCTGTTTTTT
TRBV5-1	TRBJ2-1	-	-	CASSPTSSIEQFF	TGCGCCAGCAGCCCCACCTCTAGTATTGAGCAGTTCTTC
TRBV5-1	TRBJ1-5	-	few	CASSPDDSSLYSNQPQHF	TGCGCCAGCAGCCCAGACGACAGTTCCTTATATAGCAATCAGCCCCAGCATTTT
TRBV28	TRBJ1-1	TRBD1	-	CASSSHNRGYGAFF	TGTGCCAGCAGTTCACATAACAGGGGTTACGGTGCTTTCTTT
TRBV6-5	TRBJ2-1	TRBD2	-	CASSYSGGRADNEQFF	TGTGCCAGCAGTTACTCGGGCGGGAGGGCCGACAATGAGCAGTTCTTC
TRBV5-4	TRBJ2-5	TRBD2	-	CASSQVVASGTKTQYF	TGTGCCAGCAGCCAAGTAGTGGCTAGCGGGACTAAGACCCAGTACTTC
TRBV15	TRBJ1-2	-	-	CATSARGNGYTF	TGTGCCACCAGCGCCCGGGGGAATGGCTACACCTTC
TRBV5-6	TRBJ2-5	-	once	CASSELEETQYF	TGTGCCAGCAGCGAGCTTGAAGAGACCCAGTACTTC
TRBV3-1/TRBV3-2	TRBJ2-3	-	-	CASSLSRSGPDTQYF	TGTGCCAGCAGCCTCTCCCGGAGCGGGCCAGATACGCAGTATTTT
TRBV3-1/TRBV3-2	TRBJ2-1	TRBD1	-	CASSHRTGSYNEQFF	TGTGCCAGCAGCCACCGGACAGGGTCCTACAATGAGCAGTTCTTC
TRBV7-9	TRBJ1-3	-	-	CASSDSGVPGNTIYF	TGTGCCAGCAGCGATTCCGGAGTGCCGGGAAACACCATATATTTT
TRBV4-1	TRBJ1-5	-	-	CASSHPLTGEAQHF	TGCGCCAGCAGCCATCCCTTGACCGGAGAAGCCCAGCATTTT
TRBV7-2	TRBJ2-7	TRBD2	-	CASSTGLAISYEQYF	TGTGCCAGCAGCACAGGACTAGCTATTTCCTACGAGCAGTACTTC